The 17 T cell receptor beta chains below all came from one sample that was sequenced in a study of CD8+ T cells in alopecia areata. Treatment denoted: oral pan-JAK inhibitor, 5-10 mg twice daily. Reverse transcribed after extraction, RNA yielded cDNA as the sequencing template. Profiling relied on immunoSEQ multiplex PCR, and the TCRdb table lists in-frame clones only, not all of them. The sample lists 120,000 or so clones, roughly 58% occurring once. The starting material was CD8+ T cells sorted from blood, obtained at week 4, from a patient treated with tofacitinib. The origin of the receptors is a human donor with alopecia areata.

This clone has a handful of counts. V is TRBV29-1 and J is TRBJ2-3; TRBD2 agrees at 9 bases. V trimming: 2 bases; J trimming: 0 bases; junction bases outside the gene matches: 0. Germline lookup yields CDR1 SQVTM and CDR2 ANQGSEA. The CDR3 consists of 14 residues. CDR3 region: CSVELAGSTDTQYF. The CDR3 nucleotides are TGCAGCGTTGAACTAGCGGGGAGCACAGATACGCAGTATTTT.

The chain uses TRBV30 and TRBJ1-2; the match to TRBD1 covers 9 bases. The CDR3 has 14 amino acids. V shed 1 base and J 3 bases; nucleotides not matched to a gene: 3. Per the germline V gene, CDR1 is GTSNPN and CDR2 is SVGIG (reference sequence). In DNA form, the CDR3 reads TGTGCCTGGAGTGGGGGACAGGGCGACTATGGCTACACCTTC. It translates to CAWSGGQGDYGYTF. Looking up the rest from reference TRBV30 and TRBJ1-2 gives the full variable domain: SQTIHQWPATLVQPVGSPLSLECTVEGTSNPNLYWYRQAAGRGLQLLFYSVGIGQISSEVPQNLSASRPQDRQFILSSKKLLLSDSGFYLCAWSGGQGDYGYTFGSGTRLTVV.

This clone was seen a handful of times. The chain combines TRBV5-6 with TRBJ2-5; D may be TRBD1 or TRBD2 (5 bases each). Trimming stripped 4 bases from V and 2 bases from J, with 12 bases between. Germline CDR1 reads SGHDT; CDR2 reads YYEEEE. This CDR3 region has 14 residues. The CDR3 is CASSPLGPQETQYF. CDR3 nucleotides: TGTGCCAGCAGCCCACTGGGACCTCAAGAGACCCAGTACTTC.

V usage is TRBV7-9 and J usage is TRBJ2-7; the match to TRBD1 covers 7 bases. The CDR3 loop spans 15 amino acids. CDR1 is SEHNR, CDR2 FQNEAQ, per germline (reference sequence). V lost 2 bases, J lost 3 bases, and 7 bases stayed unmatched. The CDR3 is CASSLKTGTLYEQYF. In nucleotides, the CDR3 is TGTGCCAGCAGCTTAAAGACAGGGACACTCTACGAGCAGTACTTC.

The chain carries TRBV2 and TRBJ2-3; 8 positions match TRBD2. The germline V gene has CDR1 SNHLY and CDR2 FYNNEI. This CDR3 spans 14 amino acids. Germline trimming cut 7 bases from V and 0 bases from J; bases unmatched to any gene: 3. CDR3 region: CASTRGASTDTQYF. Written as DNA, the CDR3 is TGTGCCAGCACGCGGGGGGCTAGCACAGATACGCAGTATTTT. Supplemented by reference TRBV2 and TRBJ2-3, the full variable domain reads EPEVTQTPSHQVTQMGQEVILRCVPISNHLYFYWYRQILGQKVEFLVSFYNNEISEKSEIFDDQFSVERPDGSNFTLKIRSTKLEDSAMYFCASTRGASTDTQYFGPGTRLTVL.

The J gene is TRBJ2-1, the V gene TRBV11-2, with D unresolved. Germline V gives CDR1 SGHAT, CDR2 FQNNGV. The CDR3 contains 14 residues. V shed 5 bases and J shed 4 bases, with 12 bases lying between them. CDR3 amino acids: CASSPPTEYNEQFF. In DNA form, the CDR3 reads TGTGCCAGCAGCCCCCCGACCGAGTACAATGAGCAGTTCTTC.

V and J are TRBV5-6 and TRBJ1-1, with 7 bases that match TRBD1. This CDR3 has 14 residues. V dropped 1 base and J dropped 5; count of bases not matched to a gene: 5. CDR1 and CDR2 from the germline V gene are SGHDT and YYEEEE. The CDR3: CASSLRGQLTEAFF. In nucleotides, the CDR3 is TGTGCCAGCAGCTTGAGGGGGCAACTTACTGAAGCTTTCTTT.

The sample holds a few counts of this clone. The V and J genes are TRBV29-1 and TRBJ1-2; 10 bases match TRBD1. Trimming took 6 bases from V and 4 from J; bases not matched to a gene: 5. CDR1 and CDR2 (germline): SQVTM, ANQGSEA. The CDR3 runs 13 residues. The chain's CDR3 is CSVGTGEGYGYTF. CDR3 nucleotide sequence: TGCAGCGTGGGGACAGGGGAAGGCTATGGCTACACCTTC.

This clone has a handful of counts. The chain uses TRBV7-8 and TRBJ2-5; D is perhaps TRBD1 or TRBD2 (6 bases each). Trimming stripped 2 bases from V and 6 bases from J, with 13 bases between. Germline V lookup: CDR1 SGHVS, CDR2 FQNEAQ. The CDR3 is 14 residues long. This CDR3 reads CASSLIERGQTQYF. The CDR3 DNA reads TGTGCCAGCAGCTTAATCGAACGGGGGCAGACCCAGTACTTC.

Concerning this clone: The sample has other DNA sequences that encode this CDR3 too. J is TRBJ2-1 and V is TRBV29-1, with no clear D. The CDR3 totals 13 residues. Trimming removed 4 bases from V and 0 bases from J, with 7 bases in between. Germline loops: CDR1 SQVTM, CDR2 ANQGSEA. The CDR3: CSVGVSSYNEQFF. As DNA, the CDR3 is TGCAGCGTTGGGGTGAGCTCCTACAATGAGCAGTTCTTC.

This chain connects TRBV30 to TRBJ1-2; a weak D match, TRBD1 (6 bases). V was pared by 2 bases and J by 3 bases, with 7 bases between. The CDR3 sequence is 12 residues long. Germline CDR1 GTSNPN, CDR2 SVGIG (reference sequence). The CDR3 sequence is CAWSRQDYGYTF. The CDR3 DNA reads as TGTGCCTGGAGTCGACAGGACTATGGCTACACCTTC.

About this clone itself: The sample has other DNA sequences that encode this CDR3 too. The chain has TRBV30 and TRBJ2-7, with a weak D call TRBD2 (5 bases). The CDR3 contains 10 residues. CDR1 and CDR2 (germline): GTSNPN, SVGIG (reference sequence). V lost 5 bases to trimming and J lost 3 bases, with 5 bases between them. The CDR3, as DNA: TGTGCCTGGGGGAGCTACGAGCAGTACTTC. Translated, it gives CAWGSYEQYF.

The chain couples TRBV20-1 to TRBJ2-1; D is possibly TRBD1 (5 bases). The V gene's germline CDR1 is DFQATT and CDR2 SNEGSKA (reference sequence). This CDR3 spans 11 amino acids. With 5 bases removed from V and 6 bases from J, the gap between germline ends came to 8 bases. CDR3 coding DNA: TGCAGTGCTGGCACAGGCAATGAGCAGTTCTTC. It translates to CSAGTGNEQFF.

This chain connects TRBV27 to TRBJ1-5, with D possibly matching TRBD1 (5 bases). CDR1 and CDR2 (germline): MNHEY, SMNVEV (reference sequence). This CDR3 region has 13 residues. V lost 8 bases, J lost 3 bases, and 11 bases lay in between. DNA for the CDR3: TGTGCCAGCGCCCGGGGCTACAATCAGCCCCAGCATTTT. It specifies CASARGYNQPQHF.

This clone was seen a handful of times. The chain has TRBV7-9 and TRBJ2-5; TRBD2 matches 10 bases. The V gene end was trimmed by 5 bases and the J gene end by 0 bases; junction bases not matched to a gene: 9. The CDR3 is made up of 17 amino acids. In germline, CDR1 is SEHNR, CDR2 FQNEAQ (reference sequence). CDR3 sequence (DNA): TGTGCCAGCAGCCCGGAAGTAGGACTAGCGGACCAAGAGACCCAGTACTTC. It specifies CASSPEVGLADQETQYF.

In DNA, the CDR3 is TGCGCCAGCAGCCAAGATCTAGCGTACGAGCAGTACTTC. Its translation is CASSQDLAYEQYF. J is TRBJ2-7 and V is TRBV4-1; D perhaps matches TRBD2 (6 bases). This CDR3 comprises 13 residues. V was clipped by 0 bases and J by 4 bases, with 7 bases between them. Germline values: CDR1 MGHRA, CDR2 YSYEKL.

This clone was seen a single time. This chain links TRBV7-2 with TRBJ2-7, with 11 bases fitting TRBD2. Germline V gene lookup returns CDR1 SGHTA and CDR2 FQGNSA. The CDR3 loop spans 16 amino acids. V lost 5 bases and J lost 1; bases outside the gene matches: 7. In nucleotides, the CDR3 is TGTGCCAGCAGCGCCACGACTAGCGGGGCTTCCTACGAGCAGTACTTC. Translating gives CASSATTSGASYEQYF.